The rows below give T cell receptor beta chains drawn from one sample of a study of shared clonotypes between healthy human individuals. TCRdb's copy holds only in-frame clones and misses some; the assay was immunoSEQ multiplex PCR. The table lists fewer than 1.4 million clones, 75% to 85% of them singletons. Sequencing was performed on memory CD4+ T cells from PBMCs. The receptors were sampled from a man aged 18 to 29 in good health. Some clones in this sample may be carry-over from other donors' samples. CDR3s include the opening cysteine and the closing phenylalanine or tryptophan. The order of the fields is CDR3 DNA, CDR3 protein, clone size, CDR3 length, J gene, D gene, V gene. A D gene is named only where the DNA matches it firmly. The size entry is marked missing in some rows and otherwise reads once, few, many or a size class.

TGTGCCAGTAGGAATAGCAGGGGGTATGAAAAACTGTTTTTT CASRNSRGYEKLFF . 14 TRBJ1-4 TRBD1 TRBV19
TGCAGCGGCGGACCGGGGACACATCGGGAAGCTTTCTTT CSGGPGTHREAFF . 13 TRBJ1-1 . TRBV29-1
TGTGCCAGTGCTCCGACAGGGGATAGCAATCAGCCCCAGCATTTT CASAPTGDSNQPQHF few 15 TRBJ1-5 TRBD1 TRBV19
TGTGCCAGCAGCCAAACACTAGCGGGCGGTCTAGGGCGCTACAATGAGCAGTTCTTC CASSQTLAGGLGRYNEQFF . 19 TRBJ2-1 TRBD2 TRBV4-2
TGTGCCAGCAGCTTAGTAGGGGCTAGCGGGAGATATGAGCAGTTCTTC CASSLVGASGRYEQFF . 16 TRBJ2-1 TRBD2 TRBV7-8
TGCGCCAGCAGCCACACCGCGGGAGTTCGGTCCTACGAGCAGTACTTC CASSHTAGVRSYEQYF . 16 TRBJ2-7 TRBD2 TRBV4-3
TGCGCCAGCAGACCCGCGGGACAGGGTCAAGAGACCCAGTACTTC CASRPAGQGQETQYF . 15 TRBJ2-5 TRBD1 TRBV5-1
TGTGCCAGCAGCCCGATTACGACAGGCACAGATACGCAGTATTTT CASSPITTGTDTQYF . 15 TRBJ2-3 . TRBV6-5
TGTGCCAGCAGCCCACGACTAGCGGGAACCTACGAGCAGTACTTC CASSPRLAGTYEQYF . 15 TRBJ2-7 TRBD2 TRBV9
TGTGCCAGCAGCCTAATGACAGCCTCTGGAAACACCATATATTTT CASSLMTASGNTIYF . 15 TRBJ1-3 . TRBV5-4
TGTGCCAGCAGCAAAATAGGTAGGCAGGGAGGGGACGAGCAGTACTTC CASSKIGRQGGDEQYF . 16 TRBJ2-7 . TRBV21-1
TGTGCCAGCAGCTTAGCTGGGGGGGCTACCTACGAGCAGTACTTC CASSLAGGATYEQYF . 15 TRBJ2-7 . TRBV7-2
TGTGCCAGCAGTTCCCCTGGGACACGGATATCTGGGGCCAACGTCCTGACTTTC CASSSPGTRISGANVLTF . 18 TRBJ2-6 . TRBV28
TGCGCCAGCAGCTTGTTGGGACAGGGTAGGAATGAGCAGTTCTTC CASSLLGQGRNEQFF . 15 TRBJ2-1 TRBD1 TRBV5-1
TGTGCCATCAGTGAGATAGCGGGAAAGTCCTACGAGCAGTACTTC CAISEIAGKSYEQYF . 15 TRBJ2-7 TRBD2 TRBV10-3